This TCR beta chain was sequenced in a study of Graves' ophthalmopathy and Graves' hyperthyroidism. General study points: Blood also carried most expanded thyroid clonotypes exceeding 0.001 frequency. The model's ophthalmopathy progression predictions had about 71% sensitivity and approximately 72% specificity.

Active ophthalmopathy (CAS at least 3, NOSPECS at least 4), lasting under 3 months. As diagnostic evidence, clinical symptoms, serum thyroxine, TRAb, thyroid ultrasound and orbital computed tomography were relied upon. This clonotype came up once. What it recognizes is unknown. Trimming took 10 bases from V and 0 from J, leaving 18 bases between them. This CDR3 region has 15 residues. Per germline, CDR1 ENHRY and CDR2 SYGVKD. Amplified TCR beta CDR3 regions were obtained using RNA transcripts as template. RT-PCR was first run with HTBI primers, then multiplex PCR in a second round. TCRdb recomputed calls from the multiplex PCR reads with MiXCR, one row per CDR3 protein. This table has 650,000 to 800,000 distinct CDR3 sequences, 35% to 45% appearing once.

This clonotype was sampled from an adult man with Graves' ophthalmopathy. J is TRBJ2-5 and V is TRBV10-3; D not resolved. Sequencing used peripheral blood. CDR3 coding DNA: TGTGCCAGCGTCCAAATCTGGGCTAACCAAGAGACCCAGTACTTC. This encodes CASVQIWANQETQYF.